Sequencing of this T cell receptor (beta chain) was carried out in a study of blood T cells in healthy people across ages. Study-wide findings and caveats: Strong correlation existed between TCR beta diversity and naive T cell percentage. More naive CD4+ cells and higher diversity marked long-lived donors relative to aged donors.

The length of the CDR3 is 15 residues. Per the germline V gene, CDR1 is SGHTA and CDR2 is FQGTGA. V was shortened by 3 bases and J by 4 bases, with 15 bases between the two germline ends. On this clonotype itself: Its antigen is undetermined.

Each sample yielded at least 6 million isolated PBMCs. A second roughly 6 to 11 cycle PCR used barcoded and J-beta primers. Every cDNA was tagged by a template-switch adaptor with 12 random nucleotides. Using its own MiXCR run on the 5' RACE reads, TCRdb lists one record per CDR3 protein. The sample holds over 1,500,000 distinct CDR3 sequences, roughly two fifths seen once. The chain joins TRBV7-3 to TRBJ1-1, with a tentative D call TRBD1 (6 bases). The sequence came from a human donor in good health. The sequenced material came from blood. The CDR3 DNA sequence: TGTGCCAGCAGCTTGCACAGGGTCTTGGGCACTGAAGCTTTCTTT. This gives the protein CASSLHRVLGTEAFF.